This entry concerns a single T cell receptor (beta chain). The sample comes from a study of blood T cell repertoires in COVID-19. Clones were sequenced by immunoSEQ multiplex PCR, and TCRdb holds only the in-frame ones, with some missing. The sample yields 170,000 or so clones, roughly 88% seen once. This TCR was sampled from a woman in her thirties or forties with COVID-19, enrolled during active disease. The material sequenced was peripheral blood.

CDR3 DNA sequence: TGTGCCAGCAGCGGCCAACAGGGTCAGACGCAGTATTTT. Translating it yields CASSGQQGQTQYF. The chain has TRBV9 and TRBJ2-3; the D gene is possibly TRBD1 (6 bases). Germline V CDR1 and CDR2: SGDLS, YYNGEE. The CDR3 covers 13 residues. The V gene lost 3 bases and the J gene lost 9 bases, with 14 bases spanning the gap.